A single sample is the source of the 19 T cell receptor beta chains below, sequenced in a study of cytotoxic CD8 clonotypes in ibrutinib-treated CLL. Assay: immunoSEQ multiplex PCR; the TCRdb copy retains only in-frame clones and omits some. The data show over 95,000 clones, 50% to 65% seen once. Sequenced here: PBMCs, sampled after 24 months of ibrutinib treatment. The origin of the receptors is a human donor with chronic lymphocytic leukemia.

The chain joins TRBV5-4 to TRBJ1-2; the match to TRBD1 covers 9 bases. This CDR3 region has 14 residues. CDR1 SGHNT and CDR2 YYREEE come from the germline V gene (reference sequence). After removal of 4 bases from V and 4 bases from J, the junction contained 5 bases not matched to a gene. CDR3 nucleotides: TGTGCCAGCAGCATAGGACAGGGGAGCTATGGCTACACCTTC. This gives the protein CASSIGQGSYGYTF. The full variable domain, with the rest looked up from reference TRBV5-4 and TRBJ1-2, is ETGVTQSPTHLIKTRGQQVTLRCSSQSGHNTVSWYQQALGQGPQFIFQYYREEENGRGNFPPRFSGLQFPNYSSELNVNALELDDSALYLCASSIGQGSYGYTFGSGTRLTVV.

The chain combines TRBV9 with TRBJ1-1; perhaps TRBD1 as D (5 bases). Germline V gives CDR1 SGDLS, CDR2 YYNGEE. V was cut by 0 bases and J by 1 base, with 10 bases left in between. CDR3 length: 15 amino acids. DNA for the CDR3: TGTGCCAGCAGCGTAGTTGGCGGGGGGAACACTGAAGCTTTCTTT. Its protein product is CASSVVGGGNTEAFF.

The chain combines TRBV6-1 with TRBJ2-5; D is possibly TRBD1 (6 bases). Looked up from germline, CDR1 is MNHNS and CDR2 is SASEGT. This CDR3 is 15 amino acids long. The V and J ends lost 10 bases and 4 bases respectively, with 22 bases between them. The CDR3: CAITSLWGQRETQYF. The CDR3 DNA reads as TGTGCCATCACTAGTTTGTGGGGGCAAAGAGAGACCCAGTACTTC.

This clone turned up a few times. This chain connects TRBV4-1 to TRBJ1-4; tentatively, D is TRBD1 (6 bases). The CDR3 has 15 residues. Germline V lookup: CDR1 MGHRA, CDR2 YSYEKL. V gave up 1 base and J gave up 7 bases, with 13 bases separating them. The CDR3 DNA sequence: TGCGCCAGCAGCCAAGGGGAGGCAGGGGTTGAAAAACTGTTTTTT. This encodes CASSQGEAGVEKLFF.

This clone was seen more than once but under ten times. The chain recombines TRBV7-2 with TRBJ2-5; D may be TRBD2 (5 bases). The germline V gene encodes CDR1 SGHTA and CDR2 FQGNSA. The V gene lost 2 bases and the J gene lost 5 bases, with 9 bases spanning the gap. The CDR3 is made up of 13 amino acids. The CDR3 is CASSLIPGETQYF. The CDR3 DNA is TGTGCCAGCAGCTTAATCCCGGGGGAGACCCAGTACTTC.

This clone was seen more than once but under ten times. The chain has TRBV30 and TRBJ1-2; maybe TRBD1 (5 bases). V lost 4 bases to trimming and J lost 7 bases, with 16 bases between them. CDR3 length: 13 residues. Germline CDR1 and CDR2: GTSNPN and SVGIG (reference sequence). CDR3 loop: CAWNPFAGGGYTF. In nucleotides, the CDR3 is TGTGCCTGGAACCCCTTCGCTGGGGGTGGCTACACCTTC.

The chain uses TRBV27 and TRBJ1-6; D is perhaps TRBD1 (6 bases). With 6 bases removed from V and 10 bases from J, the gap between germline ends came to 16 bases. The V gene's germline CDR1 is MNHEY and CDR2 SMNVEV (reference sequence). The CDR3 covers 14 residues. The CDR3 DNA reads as TGTGCCAGCAGACCGACAGGTCCCCGCTCACCCCTCCACTTT. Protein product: CASRPTGPRSPLHF.

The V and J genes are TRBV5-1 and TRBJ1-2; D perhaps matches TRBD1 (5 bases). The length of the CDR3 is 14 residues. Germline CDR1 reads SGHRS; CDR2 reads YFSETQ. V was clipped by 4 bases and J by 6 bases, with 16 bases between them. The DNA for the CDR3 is TGCGCCAGCAGCACGGCCGGGACGTATAATGGCTACACCTTC. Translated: CASSTAGTYNGYTF.

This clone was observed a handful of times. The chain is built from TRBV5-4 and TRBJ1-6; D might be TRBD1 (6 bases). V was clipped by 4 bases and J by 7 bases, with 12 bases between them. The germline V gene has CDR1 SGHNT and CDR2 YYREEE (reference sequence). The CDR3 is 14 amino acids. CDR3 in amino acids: CASSPPRGNSPLHF. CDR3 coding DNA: TGTGCCAGCAGCCCCCCCAGGGGAAATTCACCCCTCCACTTT.

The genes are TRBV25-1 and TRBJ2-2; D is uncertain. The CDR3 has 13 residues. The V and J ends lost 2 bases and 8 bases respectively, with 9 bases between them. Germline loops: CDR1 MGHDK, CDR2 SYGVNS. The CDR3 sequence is CASSELGRGELFF. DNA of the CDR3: TGTGCCAGCAGTGAACTGGGAAGAGGGGAGCTGTTTTTT.

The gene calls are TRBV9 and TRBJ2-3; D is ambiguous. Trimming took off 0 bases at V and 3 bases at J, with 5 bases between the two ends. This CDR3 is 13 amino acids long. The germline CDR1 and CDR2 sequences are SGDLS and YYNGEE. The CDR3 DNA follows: TGTGCCAGCAGCGTAGAATCTACAGATACGCAGTATTTT. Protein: CASSVESTDTQYF.

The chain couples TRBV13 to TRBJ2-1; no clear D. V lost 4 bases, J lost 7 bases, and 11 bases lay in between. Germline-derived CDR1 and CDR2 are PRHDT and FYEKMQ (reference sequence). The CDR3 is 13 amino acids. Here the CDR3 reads CASSWRLRNEQFF. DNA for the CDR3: TGTGCCAGCAGCTGGCGACTGAGGAATGAGCAGTTCTTC. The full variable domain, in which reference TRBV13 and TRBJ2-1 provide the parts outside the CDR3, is AAGVIQSPRHLIKEKRETATLKCYPIPRHDTVYWYQQGPGQDPQFLISFYEKMQSDKGSIPDRFSAQQFSDYHSELNMSSLELGDSALYFCASSWRLRNEQFFGPGTRLTVL.

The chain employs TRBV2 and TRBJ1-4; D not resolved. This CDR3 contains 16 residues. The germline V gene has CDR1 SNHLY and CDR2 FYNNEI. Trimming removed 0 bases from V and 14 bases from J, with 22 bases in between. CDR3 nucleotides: TGTGCCAGCAGTGAAGCACTTCGGGGTATATTACGGCGTCTGTTTTTT. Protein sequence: CASSEALRGILRRLFF.

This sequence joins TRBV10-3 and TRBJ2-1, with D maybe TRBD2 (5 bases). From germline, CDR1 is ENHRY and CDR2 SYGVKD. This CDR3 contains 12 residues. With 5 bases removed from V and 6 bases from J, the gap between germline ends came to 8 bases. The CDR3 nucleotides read TGTGCCATCAGTAGCGGTAGCAATGAGCAGTTCTTC. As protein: CAISSGSNEQFF.

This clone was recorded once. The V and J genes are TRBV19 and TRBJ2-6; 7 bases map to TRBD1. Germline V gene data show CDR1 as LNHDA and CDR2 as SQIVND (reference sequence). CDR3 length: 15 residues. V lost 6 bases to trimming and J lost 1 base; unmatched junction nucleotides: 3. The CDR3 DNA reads TGTGCCAGTAGCACGACAGGGTCTGGGGCCAACGTCCTGACTTTC. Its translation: CASSTTGSGANVLTF.

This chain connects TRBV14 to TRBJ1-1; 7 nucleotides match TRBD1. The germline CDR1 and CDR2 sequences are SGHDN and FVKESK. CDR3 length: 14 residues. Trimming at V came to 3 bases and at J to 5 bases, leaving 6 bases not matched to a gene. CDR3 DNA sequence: TGTGCCAGCAGCCAGACAGGGAGAGGAACTGAAGCTTTCTTT. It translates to CASSQTGRGTEAFF.

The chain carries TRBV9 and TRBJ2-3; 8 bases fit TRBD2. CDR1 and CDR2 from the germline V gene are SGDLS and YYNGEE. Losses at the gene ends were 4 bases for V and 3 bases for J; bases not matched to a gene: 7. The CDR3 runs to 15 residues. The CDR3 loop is CASSSPAGGTDTQYF. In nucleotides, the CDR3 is TGTGCCAGCAGCTCCCCGGCGGGGGGTACAGATACGCAGTATTTT.

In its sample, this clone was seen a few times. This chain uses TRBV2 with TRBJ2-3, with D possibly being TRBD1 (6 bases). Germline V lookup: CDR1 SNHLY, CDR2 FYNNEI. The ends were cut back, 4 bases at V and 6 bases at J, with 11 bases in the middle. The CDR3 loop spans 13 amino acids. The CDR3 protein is CASSARTGDTQYF. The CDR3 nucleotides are TGTGCCAGCAGTGCACGAACAGGGGATACGCAGTATTTT.

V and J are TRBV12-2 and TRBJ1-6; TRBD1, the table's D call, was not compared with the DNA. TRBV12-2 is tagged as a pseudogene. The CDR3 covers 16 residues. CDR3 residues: CASRLDRRQYNSPLHF. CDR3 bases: TGTGCAAGTCGCTTAGACAGGAGACAATATAATTCACCCCTCCACTTT.